This record covers a single T cell receptor (beta chain). Under the authors' procedure: It was from reference gene primer amplification that nucleated cell counts were estimated. The assay was immunoSEQ multiplex PCR, and TCRdb's table has in-frame clones only and misses some. That table gives V, J and clone size, and the DNA gave D and trimming. The table has roughly 200,000 clones, about 77% seen once; the top ten hold about 2.8%. Trimming took off 2 bases at V and 5 bases at J, with 6 bases between the two ends. The CDR3 is 12 amino acids. Germline V gives CDR1 LGHDT, CDR2 YNNKEL (reference sequence). The data were obtained in a study of blood T cell repertoires in COVID-19. About the study: Italy, Spain and the United States were the sources of the convalescent and acute COVID-19 samples. T cells, B-cell-depleted T cells, or PBMCs provided the cDNA or gDNA that served as material.

The rearrangement joins TRBV3-1 (or the pseudogene TRBV3-2) to TRBJ1-2, with D unclear. Sequencing input: peripheral blood. This TCR came from a woman aged 80 or over with active or convalescent COVID-19. CDR3 bases: TGTGCCAGCAGCCAATGGGAGTATGGCTACACCTTC. It specifies CASSQWEYGYTF.